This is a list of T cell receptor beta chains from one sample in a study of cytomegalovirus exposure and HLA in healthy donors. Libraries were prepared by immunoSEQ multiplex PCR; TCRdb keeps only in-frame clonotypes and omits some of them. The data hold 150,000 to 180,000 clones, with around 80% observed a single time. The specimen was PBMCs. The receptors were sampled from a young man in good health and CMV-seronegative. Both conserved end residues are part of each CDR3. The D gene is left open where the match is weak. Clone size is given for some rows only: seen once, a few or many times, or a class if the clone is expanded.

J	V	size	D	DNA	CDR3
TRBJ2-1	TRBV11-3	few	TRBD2	TGTGCCAGCAGCCCTAGCGGGAGAAGTCTGCAGTTCTTC	CASSPSGRSLQFF
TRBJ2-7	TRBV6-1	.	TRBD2	TGTGCCAGCAGTGAGGGCTGGACTAGTGCCTACGAGCAGTACTTC	CASSEGWTSAYEQYF
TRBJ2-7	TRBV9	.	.	TGTGCCAGCAGCCCCCGGACACCCTCCGGGTGCTACGAGCAGTACTTC	CASSPRTPSGCYEQYF
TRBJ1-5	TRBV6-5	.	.	TGTGCCAGCAGTTACTCAAGGGGTTGGCAGCCCCAGCATTTT	CASSYSRGWQPQHF
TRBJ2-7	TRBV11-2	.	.	TGTGCCAGCAGCCCCCTCTACGAGCAGTACTTC	CASSPLYEQYF
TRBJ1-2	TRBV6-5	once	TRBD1	TGTGCCAGCAGTTACTTGGGACAGGGCCCTTATGGCTACACCTTC	CASSYLGQGPYGYTF
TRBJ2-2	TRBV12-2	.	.	TGTGCAAGTCGCTCGACAGGCGGTCCTGCGAACACCGGGGAGCTGTTTTTT	CASRSTGGPANTGELFF
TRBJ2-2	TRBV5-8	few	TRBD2	TGTGCCAGCAGGAAGGGACTAGCGGGAGAAGACGGGGAGCTGTTTTTT	CASRKGLAGEDGELFF
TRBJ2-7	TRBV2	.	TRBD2	TGTGCCAGCAGTGAAGATGCGGGAGGGGCCTACGAGCAGTACTTC	CASSEDAGGAYEQYF
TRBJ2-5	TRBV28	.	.	TGTGCCAGCAGTTTAATCTCCCCGGGAGAGACCCAGTACTTC	CASSLISPGETQYF
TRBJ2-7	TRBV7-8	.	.	TGTGCCAGCAGCCAATACAGGACCGCCTACGAGCAGTACTTC	CASSQYRTAYEQYF
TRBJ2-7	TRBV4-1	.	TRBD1	TGCGCCAGCAGCCAAGTCAAGGGACAGGGGAAATACGAGCAGTACTTC	CASSQVKGQGKYEQYF
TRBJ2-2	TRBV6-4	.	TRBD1	TGTGCCAGCAGTCTTGGACAGGGTAGCACCGGGGAGCTGTTTTTT	CASSLGQGSTGELFF
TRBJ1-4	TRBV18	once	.	TGTGCCAGCTCACCACGGCTATCAGATGACAGATCTGCAACTAATGAAAAACTGTTTTTT	CASSPRLSDDRSATNEKLFF
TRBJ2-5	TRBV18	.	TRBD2	TGTGCCAGCTCACCTGGACTAGCGGGAGCATGGGGAGAGACCCAGTACTTC	CASSPGLAGAWGETQYF
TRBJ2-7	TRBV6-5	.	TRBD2	TGTGCCAGCACCTGGGGGGGCGAGCAGTACTTC	CASTWGGEQYF
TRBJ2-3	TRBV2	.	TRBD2	TGTGCCAGCAGCGGGGCTAGCGGGAGTTCAGATACGCAGTATTTT	CASSGASGSSDTQYF